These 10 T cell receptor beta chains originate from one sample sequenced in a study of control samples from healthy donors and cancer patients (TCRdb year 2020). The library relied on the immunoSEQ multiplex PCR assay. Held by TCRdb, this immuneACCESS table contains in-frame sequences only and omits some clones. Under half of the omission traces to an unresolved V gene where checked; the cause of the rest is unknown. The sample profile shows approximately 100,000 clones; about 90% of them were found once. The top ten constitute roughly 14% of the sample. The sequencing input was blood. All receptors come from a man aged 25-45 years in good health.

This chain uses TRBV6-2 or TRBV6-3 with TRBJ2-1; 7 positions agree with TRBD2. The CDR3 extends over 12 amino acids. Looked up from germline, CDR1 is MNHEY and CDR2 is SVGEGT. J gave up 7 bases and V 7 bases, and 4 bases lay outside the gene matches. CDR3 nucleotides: TGTGCCAGCACCCCCGGGGGGAATGAGCAGTTCTTC. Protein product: CASTPGGNEQFF.

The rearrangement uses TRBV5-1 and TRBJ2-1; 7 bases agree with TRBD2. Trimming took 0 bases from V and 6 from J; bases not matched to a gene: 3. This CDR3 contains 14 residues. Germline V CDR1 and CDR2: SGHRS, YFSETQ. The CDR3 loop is CASSLAAGTNEQFF. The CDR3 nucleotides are TGCGCCAGCAGCTTGGCAGCGGGAACCAATGAGCAGTTCTTC.

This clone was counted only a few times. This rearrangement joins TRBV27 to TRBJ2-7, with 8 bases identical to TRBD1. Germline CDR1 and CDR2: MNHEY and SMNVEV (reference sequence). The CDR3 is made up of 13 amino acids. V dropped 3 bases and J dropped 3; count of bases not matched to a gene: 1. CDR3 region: CASSLGQDYEQYF. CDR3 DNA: TGTGCCAGCAGTTTGGGACAGGACTACGAGCAGTACTTC.

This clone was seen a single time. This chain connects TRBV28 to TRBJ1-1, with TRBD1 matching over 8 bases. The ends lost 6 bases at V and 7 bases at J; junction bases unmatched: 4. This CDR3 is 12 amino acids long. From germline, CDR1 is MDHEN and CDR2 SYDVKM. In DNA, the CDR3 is TGTGCCAGCAGACCGACAGGGGTTGAAGCTTTCTTT. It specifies CASRPTGVEAFF.

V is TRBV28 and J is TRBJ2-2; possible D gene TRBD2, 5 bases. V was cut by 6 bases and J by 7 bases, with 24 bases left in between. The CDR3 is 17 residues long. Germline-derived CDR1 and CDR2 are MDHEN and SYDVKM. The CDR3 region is CASSRLKDIPSGGELFF. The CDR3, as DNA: TGTGCCAGCAGCAGACTAAAAGACATCCCCTCCGGCGGGGAGCTGTTTTTT.

This CDR3 reads CSVETSGFTDTQYF. CDR3 sequence (DNA): TGCAGCGTTGAGACTAGCGGGTTCACAGATACGCAGTATTTT. The genes are TRBV29-1 and TRBJ2-3, with 10 bases fitting TRBD2. The CDR3 is made up of 14 amino acids. After removal of 3 bases from V and 2 bases from J, the junction contained 2 bases not matched to a gene. Germline CDR1 and CDR2: SQVTM and ANQGSEA.

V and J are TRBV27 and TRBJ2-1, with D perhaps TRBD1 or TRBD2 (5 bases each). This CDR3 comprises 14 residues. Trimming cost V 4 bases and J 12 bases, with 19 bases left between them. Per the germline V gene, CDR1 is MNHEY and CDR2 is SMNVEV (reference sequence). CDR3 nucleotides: TGTGCCAGCAGTTCCGGGACGGATTTCTTCGGGCAGTTCTTC. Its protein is CASSSGTDFFGQFF.

CDR3 in amino acids: CASSSWGVGGAEQYF. The CDR3 nucleotides read TGTGCCAGCAGCTCATGGGGGGTCGGGGGCGCCGAGCAGTACTTC. The chain links TRBV11-3 to TRBJ2-7; possibly TRBD1 or TRBD2 for D (6 bases each). From germline, CDR1 is SGHNT and CDR2 YENEEA. This CDR3 contains 15 residues. The V end was cut by 4 bases, the J end by 6 bases, with 19 bases between.

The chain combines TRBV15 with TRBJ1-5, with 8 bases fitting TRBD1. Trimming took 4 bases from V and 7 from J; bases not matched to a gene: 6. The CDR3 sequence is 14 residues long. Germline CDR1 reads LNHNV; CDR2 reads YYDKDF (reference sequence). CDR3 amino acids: CATSTRTGPQPQHF. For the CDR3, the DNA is TGTGCCACCAGCACCCGGACAGGGCCCCAGCCCCAGCATTTT.

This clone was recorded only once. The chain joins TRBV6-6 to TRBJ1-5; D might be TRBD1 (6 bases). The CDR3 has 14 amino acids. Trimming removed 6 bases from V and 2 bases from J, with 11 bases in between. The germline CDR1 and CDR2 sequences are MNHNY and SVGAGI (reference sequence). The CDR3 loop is CASRPPGGNQPQHF. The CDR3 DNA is TGTGCCAGCAGGCCTCCAGGGGGCAATCAGCCCCAGCATTTT.